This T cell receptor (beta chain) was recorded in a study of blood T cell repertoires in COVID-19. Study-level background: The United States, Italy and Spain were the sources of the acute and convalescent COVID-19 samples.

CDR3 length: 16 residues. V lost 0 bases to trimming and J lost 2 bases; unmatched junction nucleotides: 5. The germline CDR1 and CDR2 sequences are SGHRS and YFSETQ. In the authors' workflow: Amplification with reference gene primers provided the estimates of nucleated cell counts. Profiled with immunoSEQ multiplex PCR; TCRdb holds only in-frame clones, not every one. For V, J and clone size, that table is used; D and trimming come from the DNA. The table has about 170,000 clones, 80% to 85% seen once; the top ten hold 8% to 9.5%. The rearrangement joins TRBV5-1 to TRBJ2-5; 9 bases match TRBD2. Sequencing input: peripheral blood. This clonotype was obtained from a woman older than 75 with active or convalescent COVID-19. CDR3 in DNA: TGCGCCAGCAGCTTGGGACTAGCGGTGGGGCAAGAGACCCAGTACTTC. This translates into CASSLGLAVGQETQYF.